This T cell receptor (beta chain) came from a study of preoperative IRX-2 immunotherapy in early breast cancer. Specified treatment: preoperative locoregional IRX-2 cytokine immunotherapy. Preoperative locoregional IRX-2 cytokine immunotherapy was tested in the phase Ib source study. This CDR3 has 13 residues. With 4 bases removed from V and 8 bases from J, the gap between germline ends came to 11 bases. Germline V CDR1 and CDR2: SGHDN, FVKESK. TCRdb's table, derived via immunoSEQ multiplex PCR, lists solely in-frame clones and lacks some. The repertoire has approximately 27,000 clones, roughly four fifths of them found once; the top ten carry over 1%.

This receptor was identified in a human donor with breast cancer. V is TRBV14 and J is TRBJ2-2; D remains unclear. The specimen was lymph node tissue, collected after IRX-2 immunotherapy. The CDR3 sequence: CASSPRTSGELFF. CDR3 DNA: TGTGCCAGCAGCCCCCGGACGTCGGGGGAGCTGTTTTTT.